This T cell receptor beta chain was sequenced in a study of patients and donors after allogeneic stem cell transplantation (dated by TCRdb to the early 2020s). Library method: RT-PCR. Sequencer: NextSeq 550. TCRdb itself trimmed the public reads at Q25 with fastp, ran MiXCR and retained productive beta chains. Every distinct CDR3 protein forms one entry, paired with its most common genes and DNA. The sample has 800,000 to 1,000,000 distinct CDR3 sequences on record, under 20% of them singletons. Roughly 6% of the sample rests with the top ten. For this chain, trimming is 4 bases at the V end and 6 bases at the J end, and the number of junction bases without a gene match is 10. Via the germline V gene, CDR1 is SGHRS and CDR2 YFSETQ. From the cysteine up to the phenylalanine, the CDR3 has a length of 15 residues. CDR3 DNA only is kept here, 45 bases in frame from base 1. Details on this clonotype: Its binding antigen is unknown. The input lacks base qualities; no much larger clone sits a single base away.

The TCR originated in a human donor who was either an allogeneic HSCT recipient or a stem cell or donor lymphocyte infusion donor (not recorded which). It is not recorded whose cells these are; they may come from a transplant donor. Recombination connected TRBV5-1 to TRBJ2-3; 8 nucleotides in the junction match TRBD2. What was sequenced was blood, either unsorted or a sorted T cell fraction (not recorded which). This receptor has the CDR3 CASSLEGSGKDTQYF. The nucleotides are TGCGCCAGCAGCCTGGAGGGTAGCGGGAAGGATACGCAGTATTTT.